This T cell receptor beta chain was sequenced in a study of persistence of HIV-infected CD4 T cells. Overall study: Blood samples, up to 180 mL, came from multiple time points, except two leukapheresis donors sampled once.

Overlapping HIV-1 Gag 15-mer peptides at roughly 1 ug per peptide per mL were used. Sorting of responding CD4+ T cells relied on upregulated CD40 ligand together with CD69. An approximately 17-hour stimulation of CD8-depleted PBMCs used anti-CD28/CD49d costimulation, CD40-blocking antibody and enfuvirtide. Sequencing used immunoSEQ version 4 in survey mode. Template was genomic DNA at approximately 10 ng/uL, with up to roughly 1 ug used per sample. Measured with immunoSEQ multiplex PCR; TCRdb has only the in-frame clones, and not every one. The sample contains some 23,000 clones, under 80% of which appear only once. Notes on this clone: Its antigen is unidentified.

Trimming took 4 bases from V and 0 from J; bases not matched to a gene: 9. Per germline, CDR1 SGHRS and CDR2 YFSETQ. The CDR3 covers 17 residues. This TCR derives from an adult man with HIV who was CMV-seropositive. This material consisted of CD4+ T cells sorted from PBMCs after approximately 19-hour stimulation, taken from a patient who received antiretroviral therapy. The chain recombines TRBV5-1 with TRBJ2-2; 7 nucleotides match TRBD1. The CDR3 reads CASSLTPGTANTGELFF. Here the CDR3 DNA reads TGCGCCAGCAGCCTAACCCCCGGGACAGCGAACACCGGGGAGCTGTTTTTT.